This entry is about one T cell receptor (beta chain). Its antigen is not identified. The data originate from a study of cytomegalovirus exposure and HLA in healthy donors. Study information: The study placed about four fifths of its roughly 400 genotyped donors in the Caucasian-associated ancestry cluster.

Study-level findings and limits: Most CMV-associated TCR beta chains were later found to appear HLA-restricted. In an earlier analysis, in some 600 donors, most V segments appeared productive either ~87% or ~30% of the time.

The PCR made use of 60 Vbeta and 13 Jbeta primers. Per the authors' pipeline: The authors later counted some 76 million unique TCR beta chains, some 11 million of them shared. Produced via immunoSEQ multiplex PCR; TCRdb's table is partial and in-frame only. D and trimming were read from the DNA, whereas the V and J calls and clone size are those reported in that table. This table has approximately 110,000 clones, 73% appearing once. The CDR3 length is 13 residues. CDR1 LNHDA and CDR2 SQIVND come from the germline V gene (reference sequence). Losses at the gene ends were 6 bases for V and 5 bases for J; bases not matched to a gene: 3.

Sequencing was done on a sample of PBMCs. The chain uses TRBV19 and TRBJ1-5, with 8 bases lining up with TRBD1. The source is a man aged 55 to 70 in good health and CMV-seropositive. The CDR3 protein is CASRDREDQPQHF. The CDR3 DNA follows: TGTGCCAGTAGGGACAGGGAAGATCAGCCCCAGCATTTT.